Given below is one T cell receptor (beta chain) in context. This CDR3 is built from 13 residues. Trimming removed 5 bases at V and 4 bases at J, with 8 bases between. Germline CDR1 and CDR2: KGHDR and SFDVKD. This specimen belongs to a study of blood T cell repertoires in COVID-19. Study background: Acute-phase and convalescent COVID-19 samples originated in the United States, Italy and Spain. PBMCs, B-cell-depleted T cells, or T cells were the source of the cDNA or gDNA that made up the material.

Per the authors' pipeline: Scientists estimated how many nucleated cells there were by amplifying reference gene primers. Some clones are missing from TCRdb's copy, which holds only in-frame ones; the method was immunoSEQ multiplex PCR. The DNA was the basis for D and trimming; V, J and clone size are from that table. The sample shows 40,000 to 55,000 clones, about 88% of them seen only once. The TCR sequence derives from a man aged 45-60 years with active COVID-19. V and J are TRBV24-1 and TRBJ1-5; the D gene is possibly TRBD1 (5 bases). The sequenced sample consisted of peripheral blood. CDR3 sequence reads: CATSARGNQPQHF. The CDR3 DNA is TGTGCCACCAGTGCAAGGGGAAATCAGCCCCAGCATTTT.